This T cell receptor (beta chain) was found in a study of technical replicates of blood from several donors. TCRdb's table, derived via immunoSEQ multiplex PCR, lists solely in-frame clones and lacks some. The table shows approximately 79,000 clones, with 95% to 98% occurring only once. This clonotype originated in a human donor in good health. Sequencing was done on a sample of T cells isolated from PBMCs.

CDR3 nucleotides: TGCGCCAGCAGTGAGACTGGGACAGGGTTCGATGAGCAGTTCTTC. This codes for CASSETGTGFDEQFF. This sequence joins TRBV10-1 and TRBJ2-1; 9 bases match TRBD1. Germline V gene lookup returns CDR1 WNHNN and CDR2 SYGVQD (reference sequence). The CDR3 runs to 15 residues. V trimming: 2 bases; J trimming: 8 bases; junction bases outside the gene matches: 7.